This T cell receptor beta chain originates from a study of response to subunit inactivated influenza vaccine. The length of the CDR3 is 16 residues. V was cut by 6 bases and J by 0 bases, with 17 bases left in between. In this sample, this clonotype turned up a few times. TCRdb re-called the RT-PCR reads with MiXCR, one entry per CDR3 protein. The sample yields more than 700,000 distinct CDR3 sequences, roughly 20% seen once. The receptor's source is a man aged 45 to 65 who received an inactivated influenza vaccine. The chain combines TRBV12-3 or TRBV12-4 with TRBJ2-5; TRBD1 might be the D (6 bases). This sample comprised PBMCs from blood, obtained less than 6 days after vaccination. CDR3: CASRTGQKGYQETQYF. The CDR3 bases are TGTGCCAGCAGGACAGGCCAGAAAGGGTACCAAGAGACCCAGTACTTC.